Sequencing of this T cell receptor beta chain was carried out in a study of response to subunit inactivated influenza vaccine. TCRdb fed the RT-PCR reads into MiXCR, producing one record per CDR3 protein. The table shows a few hundred thousand distinct CDR3 sequences, with around a fifth occurring only once. Germline V gene lookup returns CDR1 LGHNA and CDR2 YSLEER. This CDR3 is 17 amino acids long. V shed 0 bases and J shed 6 bases, with 21 bases lying between them. This clonotype was detected only a few times. The chain is built from TRBV4-3 and TRBJ2-7, with D possibly being TRBD1 (6 bases). The sequenced sample was PBMCs from blood, obtained roughly 20 months after vaccination. The clonotype comes from a man in his fifties or sixties who received an inactivated influenza vaccine. The DNA of the CDR3 is TGCGCCAGCAGCCAAGATTCCCCGCAGGGGTTAGCCCTCGAGCAGTACTTC. Protein product: CASSQDSPQGLALEQYF.